This T cell receptor beta chain was found in a study of blood T cell repertoires in COVID-19. Study-wide context: From the United States, Italy and Spain came samples of acute and convalescent COVID-19.

In the authors' workflow: By means of reference gene primer amplification, nucleated cell counts were estimated. Repertoires were generated with immunoSEQ multiplex PCR, while TCRdb's copy carries only in-frame clones and drops some. The V and J calls and the clone size are those of that table, but D and trimming were determined from the DNA. The repertoire holds around 390,000 clones, more than 75% seen once, with about 9.4% in the top ten. The CDR3 is 14 amino acids. Trimming shortened V by 4 bases and J by 5 bases, and 14 bases separated the two germline ends. CDR1 and CDR2 (germline): SGHAT, FQNNGV.

This sequence was found in a woman aged 45-60 years who had recovered from COVID-19. This chain joins TRBV11-2 and TRBJ2-5; possible D gene TRBD1, 5 bases. The sample taken for sequencing was PBMCs or T cells enriched from blood (not recorded which). CDR3 region: CASSSPPAGETQYF. The CDR3 DNA is TGTGCCAGCAGCTCCCCCCCGGCAGGGGAGACCCAGTACTTC.